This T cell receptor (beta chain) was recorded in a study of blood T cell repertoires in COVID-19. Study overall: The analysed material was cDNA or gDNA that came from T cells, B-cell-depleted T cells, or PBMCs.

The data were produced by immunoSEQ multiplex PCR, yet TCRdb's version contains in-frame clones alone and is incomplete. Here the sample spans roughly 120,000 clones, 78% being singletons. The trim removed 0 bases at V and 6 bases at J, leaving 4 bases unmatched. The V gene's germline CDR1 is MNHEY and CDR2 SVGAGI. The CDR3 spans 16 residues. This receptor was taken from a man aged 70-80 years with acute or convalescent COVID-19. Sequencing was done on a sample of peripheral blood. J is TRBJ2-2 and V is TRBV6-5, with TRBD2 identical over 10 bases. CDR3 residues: CASSYSNLAGAGELFF. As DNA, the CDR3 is TGTGCCAGCAGTTACTCGAATCTAGCGGGGGCCGGGGAGCTGTTTTTT.